Included here is one TCR beta chain sequence, with context. Its binding antigen is unknown. Per-base qualities were not stored, and no clone one base away is much larger. Using the immunoSEQ assay, TCRB CDR3 regions were amplified from roughly 2.1 micrograms of genomic DNA, or from all available DNA when less than that was on hand. Multiplex PCR used 60 forward primers for TCR V beta segments and 13 reverse primers for J beta segments. To estimate the number of reads per starting template, synthetic control templates were added to each sample at limiting dilution. The Illumina HiSeq System generated sequencing reads of 87 bp. In the authors' own workflow: To remove PCR and sequencing errors, closely related sequences were merged with a nearest neighbor algorithm. TCR overlap was defined as the percentage of unique tumor TCR beta sequences that were also found in the peripheral blood of the same patient. The table comes from immuneACCESS by way of TCRdb, which keeps in-frame sequences with V and J called. Part of the clones is missing from these tables; in studies checked, under half for an unresolved V gene and the rest for unknown reasons. V and J calls and clone size follow that table, whereas D and trimming were derived from the DNA. Present in this sample are roughly 60,000 clones, 86% of which were seen just once. The ten largest clonotypes hold roughly 12% of the sample.

The data are from a study of glioma-infiltrating T cells after dendritic cell vaccination (dated by TCRdb to 2015 to 2016). Context from the whole study: A cohort of roughly 15 glioblastoma patients from Phase I and II dendritic cell vaccination trials was included, of whom 9 were newly diagnosed and 6 had recurrent disease. Each patient was given three intradermal dendritic cell vaccine injections, spaced two weeks apart, in the arm below the axilla. TCR sequencing metrics, including TIL content and tumor-blood repertoire overlap, were correlated with survival after dendritic cell vaccination. The vaccine consisted of monocyte-derived dendritic cells cultured seven days with IL-4 and GM-CSF, then pulsed overnight with autologous tumor lysate. In glioblastoma patients vaccinated with dendritic cells, deep sequencing of TCR beta CDR3 regions served to measure tumor-infiltrating lymphocyte content and to compare repertoires between tumor and blood. Patients received autologous tumor lysate-pulsed dendritic cell vaccination between about 2003 and 2013.

The sample's time point label, in plain terms: after dendritic cell vaccination, including at tumor progression/relapse. Patients were selected on the basis of adequate residual fresh-frozen tumor tissue and more than two years of available survival data. Molecular status otherwise varied across the glioblastoma patients, but none of them carried an isocitrate dehydrogenase mutation. PBMC collection took place before vaccination, two weeks after the third vaccination, and at tumor progression if progression occurred. The Qiagen DNeasy Blood extraction Kit was used to extract genomic DNA. The CDR3 covers 15 residues, taking in both the cysteine and the phenylalanine. Only the CDR3 DNA is retained, 45 bases long and in frame from the first base. V is clipped by 5 bases and J by 4 bases, and the sequence between their germline boundaries is 14 bases long. CDR1 SGHTA and CDR2 FQGNSA were looked up in the germline V gene.

The research as a whole found: Higher estimated pretreatment TIL content predicted longer time to progression and overall survival after dendritic cell vaccination. TCR clonality showed no direct relationship with survival, which suggests that a diverse polyclonal response may matter. The three-group TCR overlap response model was characterized as speculative, and prospective validation of the model was stated to be required. The cohort was small and heterogeneous, with few patients having full blood and tumor sets and even fewer initial-recurrent tumor pairs.

Here the chain combines TRBV7-2 and TRBJ2-2; TRBD1 might be the D gene, on 6 matching bases. Sample: blood, taken after dendritic cell vaccination. This TCR was sampled from a human donor with glioblastoma. The CDR3 reads CASSGTGTTTGELFF. The DNA sequence reads TGTGCCAGCAGCGGAACCGGGACAACCACCGGGGAGCTGTTTTTT.